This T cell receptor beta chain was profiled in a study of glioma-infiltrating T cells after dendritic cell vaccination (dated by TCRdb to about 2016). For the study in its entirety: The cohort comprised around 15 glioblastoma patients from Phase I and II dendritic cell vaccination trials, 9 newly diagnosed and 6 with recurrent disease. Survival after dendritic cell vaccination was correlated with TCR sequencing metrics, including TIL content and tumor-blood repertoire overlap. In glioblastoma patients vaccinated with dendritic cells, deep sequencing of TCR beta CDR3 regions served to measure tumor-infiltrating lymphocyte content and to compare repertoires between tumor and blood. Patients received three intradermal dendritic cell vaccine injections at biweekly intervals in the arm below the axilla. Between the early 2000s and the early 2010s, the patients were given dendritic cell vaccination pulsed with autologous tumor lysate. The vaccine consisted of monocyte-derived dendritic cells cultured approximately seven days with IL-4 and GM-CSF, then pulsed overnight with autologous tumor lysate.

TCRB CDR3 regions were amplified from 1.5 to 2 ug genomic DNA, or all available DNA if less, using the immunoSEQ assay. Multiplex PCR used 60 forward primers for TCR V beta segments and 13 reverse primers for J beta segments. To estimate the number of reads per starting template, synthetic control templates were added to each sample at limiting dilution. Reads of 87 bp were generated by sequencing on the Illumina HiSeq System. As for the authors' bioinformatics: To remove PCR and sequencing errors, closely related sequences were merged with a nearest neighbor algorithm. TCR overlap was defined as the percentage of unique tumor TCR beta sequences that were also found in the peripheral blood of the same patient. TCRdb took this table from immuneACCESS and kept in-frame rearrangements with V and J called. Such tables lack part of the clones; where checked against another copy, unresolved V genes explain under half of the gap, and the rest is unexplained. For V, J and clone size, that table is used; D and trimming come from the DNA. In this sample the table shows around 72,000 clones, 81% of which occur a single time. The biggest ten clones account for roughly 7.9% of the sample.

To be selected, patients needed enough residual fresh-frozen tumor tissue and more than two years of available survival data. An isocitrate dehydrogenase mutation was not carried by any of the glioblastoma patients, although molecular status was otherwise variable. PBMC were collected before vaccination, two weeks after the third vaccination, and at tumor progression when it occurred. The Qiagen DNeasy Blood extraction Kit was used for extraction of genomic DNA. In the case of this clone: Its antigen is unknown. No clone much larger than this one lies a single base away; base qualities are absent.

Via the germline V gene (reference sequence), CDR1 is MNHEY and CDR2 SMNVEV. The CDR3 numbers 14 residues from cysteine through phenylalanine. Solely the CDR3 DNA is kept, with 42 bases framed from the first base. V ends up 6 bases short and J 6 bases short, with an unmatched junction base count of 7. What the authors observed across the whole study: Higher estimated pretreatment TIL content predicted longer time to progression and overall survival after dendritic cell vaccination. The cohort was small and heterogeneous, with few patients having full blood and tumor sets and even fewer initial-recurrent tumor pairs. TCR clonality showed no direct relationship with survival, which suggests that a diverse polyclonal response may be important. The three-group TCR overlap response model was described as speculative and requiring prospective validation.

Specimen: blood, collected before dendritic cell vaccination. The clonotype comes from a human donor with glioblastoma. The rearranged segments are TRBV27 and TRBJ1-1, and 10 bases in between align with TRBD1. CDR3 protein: CASSWTGGKSEAFF. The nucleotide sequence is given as TGTGCCAGCAGCTGGACAGGGGGAAAATCTGAAGCTTTCTTT.